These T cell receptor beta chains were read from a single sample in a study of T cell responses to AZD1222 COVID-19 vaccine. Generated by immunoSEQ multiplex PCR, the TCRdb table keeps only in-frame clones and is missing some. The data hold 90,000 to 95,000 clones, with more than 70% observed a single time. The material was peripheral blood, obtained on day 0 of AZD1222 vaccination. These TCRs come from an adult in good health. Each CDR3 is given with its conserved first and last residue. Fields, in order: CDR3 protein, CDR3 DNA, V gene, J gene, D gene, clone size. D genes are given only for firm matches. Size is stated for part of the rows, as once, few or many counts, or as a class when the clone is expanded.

CATSDSGSLYGYTF	TGTGCCACCAGTGATTCGGGGTCTCTCTATGGCTACACCTTC	TRBV24-1	TRBJ1-2	NA	NA
CATSVGGRNSPLHF	TGTGCCACCAGCGTCGGCGGCAGGAATTCACCCCTCCACTTT	TRBV15	TRBJ1-6	NA	NA
CASSQVWTDNSPLHF	TGCGCCAGCAGCCAAGTATGGACGGATAATTCACCCCTCCACTTT	TRBV4-1	TRBJ1-6	NA	NA
CASSLQDRLFF	TGTGCCAGCAGTCTCCAAGATCGACTGTTTTTT	TRBV12-3/TRBV12-4	TRBJ1-4	NA	few
CASSQGPNGAGGYNEQFF	TGTGCCAGCAGCCAAGGACCCAACGGAGCGGGGGGTTACAATGAGCAGTTCTTC	TRBV4-2	TRBJ2-1	TRBD2	once
CASRGLAGGTGELFF	TGTGCCAGTAGGGGACTAGCGGGAGGCACCGGGGAGCTGTTTTTT	TRBV19	TRBJ2-2	TRBD2	few
CATLEEAGYTF	TGTGCCACCCTAGAGGAGGCTGGCTACACCTTC	TRBV19	TRBJ1-2	NA	NA
CASSSQQGDHEKLFF	TGCGCCAGCAGCTCTCAACAGGGGGACCATGAAAAACTGTTTTTT	TRBV5-1	TRBJ1-4	TRBD1	NA
CASSPGPGNEKLFF	TGTGCCAGCTCCCCGGGGCCAGGGAATGAAAAACTGTTTTTT	TRBV18	TRBJ1-4	NA	NA
CASSFTSEQYF	TGTGCCAGCAGCTTCACGTCGGAGCAGTACTTC	TRBV7-2	TRBJ2-7	NA	NA
CASSSWTLGGNTEAFF	TGTGCCAGCAGCTCCTGGACTTTGGGGGGGAACACTGAAGCTTTCTTT	TRBV9	TRBJ1-1	NA	NA
CASTRSLGETQYF	TGTGCCAGCACGAGGAGCCTGGGGGAGACCCAGTACTTC	TRBV6-5	TRBJ2-5	NA	NA
CASSQDGVTPADTGELFF	TGTGCCAGCAGCCAAGATGGGGTTACCCCAGCGGACACCGGGGAGCTGTTTTTT	TRBV3-1/TRBV3-2	TRBJ2-2	NA	NA
CASTAPSANVETQYF	TGTGCCAGCACCGCCCCTAGCGCCAATGTGGAGACCCAGTACTTC	TRBV7-9	TRBJ2-5	NA	NA
CASSIQTSGFPYNEQFF	TGTGCCAGTAGTATTCAAACTAGCGGGTTCCCCTACAATGAGCAGTTCTTC	TRBV19	TRBJ2-1	TRBD2	NA
CASSYPSAGRGYTF	TGTGCCAGCAGCTACCCTAGCGCAGGCAGGGGCTACACCTTC	TRBV13	TRBJ1-2	NA	few
CASTLRGQGVSEQYF	TGTGCCAGTACCCTCCGGGGACAGGGGGTTAGCGAGCAGTACTTC	TRBV19	TRBJ2-7	TRBD1	NA
CATSDPFRGTGELFF	TGTGCCACCAGTGACCCCTTCAGGGGCACCGGGGAGCTGTTTTTT	TRBV24-1	TRBJ2-2	NA	NA
CASRELAGGGRELFF	TGTGCCAGCCGCGAGTTGGCGGGAGGAGGGAGGGAGCTGTTTTTT	TRBV6-5	TRBJ2-2	TRBD2	NA
CASSQVAGAVYYEQYF	TGTGCCAGCAGCCAAGTGGCAGGAGCGGTCTACTACGAGCAGTACTTC	TRBV3-1/TRBV3-2	TRBJ2-7	NA	NA
CASSYFASSSVTEQFF	TGTGCCAGCAGTTATTTCGCTAGCTCCTCCGTTACTGAGCAGTTCTTC	TRBV6-5	TRBJ2-1	NA	NA
CASSYSISSLDEQFF	TGTGCCAGCAGTTACTCGATTTCTAGCTTGGATGAGCAGTTCTTC	TRBV6-2/TRBV6-3	TRBJ2-1	NA	NA
CASSYSGQNTGELFF	TGTGCCAGCAGTTACTCCGGTCAGAACACCGGGGAGCTGTTTTTT	TRBV6-5	TRBJ2-2	NA	NA
CASSSSLTEKLFF	TGTGCCAGCAGCTCCAGCCTGACTGAAAAACTGTTTTTT	TRBV12-3/TRBV12-4	TRBJ1-4	NA	NA
CASSSTFGGKYEQYF	TGCGCCAGCAGCTCGACGTTCGGCGGGAAGTACGAGCAGTACTTC	TRBV5-1	TRBJ2-7	NA	NA
CATRGTSDGGDTQYF	TGTGCCACGAGGGGGACTAGCGATGGAGGAGATACGCAGTATTTT	TRBV15	TRBJ2-3	TRBD2	NA
CSVGPGGGEKLFF	TGCAGCGTTGGACCCGGAGGGGGTGAAAAACTGTTTTTT	TRBV29-1	TRBJ1-4	NA	NA
CASSQPPGQGDTEAFF	TGTGCCAGCAGCCAACCCCCGGGACAGGGAGACACTGAAGCTTTCTTT	TRBV4-2	TRBJ1-1	TRBD1	NA
CASSEGSQETQYF	TGTGCCAGCAGTGAAGGGTCCCAAGAGACCCAGTACTTC	TRBV6-1	TRBJ2-5	NA	NA
CASSPPFFRRKGQPQHF	TGTGCCAGTAGTCCCCCCTTTTTTCGCCGAAAAGGGCAGCCCCAGCATTTT	TRBV19	TRBJ1-5	NA	NA
CASSLATTEAFF	TGTGCCAGCAGCCTCGCCACCACTGAAGCTTTCTTT	TRBV12-3/TRBV12-4	TRBJ1-1	NA	NA
CSGAGQGWGYTF	TGCAGCGGCGCGGGACAGGGGTGGGGCTACACCTTC	TRBV29-1	TRBJ1-2	TRBD1	NA
CSVDSGSGDTQYF	TGCAGCGTTGATTCGGGTTCCGGAGATACGCAGTATTTT	TRBV29-1	TRBJ2-3	NA	NA
CASSLGQGYQPQHF	TGTGCCAGCAGCCTCGGACAGGGTTATCAGCCCCAGCATTTT	TRBV5-4	TRBJ1-5	TRBD1	NA
CASSRGAGETQYF	TGTGCCAGCAGCCGAGGGGCAGGGGAGACCCAGTACTTC	TRBV12-3/TRBV12-4	TRBJ2-5	NA	once
CAISGGELDEQYF	TGTGCCATCAGTGGAGGGGAGTTGGACGAGCAGTACTTC	TRBV10-3	TRBJ2-7	NA	NA
CASSLGLNSPLHF	TGTGCCAGCAGTTTAGGCCTTAATTCACCCCTCCACTTT	TRBV27	TRBJ1-6	NA	once
CASNPMTGNYGYTF	TGTGCCAGCAACCCGATGACAGGCAACTATGGCTACACCTTC	TRBV21-1	TRBJ1-2	NA	NA
CASKGLAGAWSGELFF	TGTGCCAGTAAGGGACTAGCGGGGGCATGGTCCGGGGAGCTGTTTTTT	TRBV7-2	TRBJ2-2	TRBD2	NA
CAISERGDDGYTF	TGTGCCATCAGTGAAAGGGGGGATGATGGCTACACCTTC	TRBV10-3	TRBJ1-2	NA	NA
CASSLNGGGLETQYF	TGTGCCAGCAGCTTAAATGGCGGGGGCCTGGAGACCCAGTACTTC	TRBV7-3	TRBJ2-5	NA	NA
CASSQGPTGAGGNSPLHF	TGCGCCAGCAGCCAAGGCCCTACAGGGGCGGGCGGTAATTCACCCCTCCACTTT	TRBV4-3	TRBJ1-6	TRBD1	NA
CASSPPAGTQETQYF	TGTGCCAGCAGTCCCCCTGCGGGAACCCAAGAGACCCAGTACTTC	TRBV9	TRBJ2-5	NA	NA
CASSSDWNTEAFF	TGTGCCAGCTCATCCGACTGGAACACTGAAGCTTTCTTT	TRBV6-4	TRBJ1-1	NA	NA
CASSPTGMDQPQHF	TGTGCCAGCAGCCCTACAGGGATGGATCAGCCCCAGCATTTT	TRBV7-9	TRBJ1-5	NA	once
CASSIRDGNEKLFF	TGTGCCAGCAGCATTCGGGACGGTAATGAAAAACTGTTTTTT	TRBV7-9	TRBJ1-4	NA	NA
CASTGTAINYGYTF	TGTGCCAGCACCGGGACAGCCATCAACTATGGCTACACCTTC	TRBV7-9	TRBJ1-2	TRBD1	NA
CATGDEFYNQPQHF	TGTGCCACTGGGGACGAATTTTACAATCAGCCCCAGCATTTT	TRBV19	TRBJ1-5	NA	NA
CASSTWGQNTEAFF	TGTGCCAGCAGCACATGGGGACAGAACACTGAAGCTTTCTTT	TRBV7-2	TRBJ1-1	NA	NA
CASSVRDRFNYGYTF	TGTGCCAGCAGCGTCCGGGACAGATTTAACTATGGCTACACCTTC	TRBV9	TRBJ1-2	TRBD1	NA
CASSQGAQSSYEQYF	TGTGCCAGCAGCCAAGGGGCCCAGAGCTCCTACGAGCAGTACTTC	TRBV4-2	TRBJ2-7	NA	NA
CASRSPGTGEVYTF	TGTGCCAGCAGATCACCCGGGACAGGGGAGGTCTACACCTTC	TRBV28	TRBJ1-2	TRBD1	NA
CASTLGQDTQYF	TGTGCCAGCACCCTAGGGCAAGATACGCAGTATTTT	TRBV7-9	TRBJ2-3	NA	NA
CASSPRGRYTDTQYF	TGTGCCAGTAGTCCTCGGGGGCGATACACAGATACGCAGTATTTT	TRBV19	TRBJ2-3	NA	NA
CASSFDQGYGYTF	TGTGCCAGCAGCTTCGATCAGGGCTATGGCTACACCTTC	TRBV5-4	TRBJ1-2	NA	few
CASSETVSRNNYGYTF	TGCGCCAGCAGTGAAACAGTGAGCAGGAATAACTATGGCTACACCTTC	TRBV10-2	TRBJ1-2	NA	NA
CASSSPQVGNEKLFF	TGTGCCAGCAGTTCACCTCAGGTCGGGAATGAAAAACTGTTTTTT	TRBV28	TRBJ1-4	NA	NA
CASSPQGAVGYTF	TGTGCCAGCAGCCCACAGGGGGCAGTTGGCTACACCTTC	TRBV6-5	TRBJ1-2	TRBD1	NA
CASTDRTGQTGELFF	TGTGCCAGTACGGACAGAACCGGCCAAACCGGGGAGCTGTTTTTT	TRBV19	TRBJ2-2	NA	few
CASSPPSVYGYTF	TGTGCCAGCTCACCACCATCCGTATATGGCTACACCTTC	TRBV18	TRBJ1-2	NA	NA